The clone carrying this T cell receptor (beta chain) has a count of ten or more. Its specificity is unknown. TCRdb called the RT-PCR reads again in MiXCR, with one record for every CDR3 protein. The sample lists hundreds of thousands of distinct CDR3 sequences; approximately 10% were seen once. The germline V gene has CDR1 LGHDT and CDR2 YNNKEL (reference sequence). This CDR3 has 18 residues. Trimming took 0 bases from V and 5 from J; bases not matched to a gene: 4. The data derive from a study of response to subunit inactivated influenza vaccine. Overall study findings and caveats: The authors suggested that every seasonal influenza vaccination recruits few new T cells.

Here the sequenced sample was PBMCs from blood, taken on the day of vaccination. The chain is built from TRBV3-1 and TRBJ2-2, with TRBD2 identical over 15 bases. This TCR was sampled from a man in his fifties or sixties who received an inactivated influenza vaccine. CDR3 nucleotides: TGTGCCAGCAGCCAAGAGGGACTAGCGGGAGGTGGGACCGGGGAGCTGTTTTTT. Its translation: CASSQEGLAGGGTGELFF.